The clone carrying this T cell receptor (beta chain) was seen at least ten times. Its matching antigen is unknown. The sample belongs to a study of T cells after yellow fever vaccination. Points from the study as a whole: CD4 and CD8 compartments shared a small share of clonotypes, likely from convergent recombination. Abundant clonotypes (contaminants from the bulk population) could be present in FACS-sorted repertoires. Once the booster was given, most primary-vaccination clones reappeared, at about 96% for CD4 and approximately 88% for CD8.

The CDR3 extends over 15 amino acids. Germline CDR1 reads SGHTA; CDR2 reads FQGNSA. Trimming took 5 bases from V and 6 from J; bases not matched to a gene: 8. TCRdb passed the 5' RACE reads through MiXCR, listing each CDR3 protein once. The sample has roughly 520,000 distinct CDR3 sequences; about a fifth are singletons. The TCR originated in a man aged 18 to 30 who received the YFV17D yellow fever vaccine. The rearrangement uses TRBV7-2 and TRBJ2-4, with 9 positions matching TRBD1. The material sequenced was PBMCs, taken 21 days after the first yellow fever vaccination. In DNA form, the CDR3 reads TGTGCCAGCAGCAACCCGACAGGGGGATTAAACATTCAGTACTTC. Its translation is CASSNPTGGLNIQYF.